The 9 T cell receptor beta chains listed next were all sequenced from one sample in a study of shared clonotypes between healthy human individuals. Data came from immunoSEQ multiplex PCR; TCRdb stores just in-frame clones and leaves some out. Of about 600,000 clones listed, around 97% were seen once; the top ten hold 0.057%. The sequenced sample was naive CD4+ T cells sorted from blood. Subset here: CD45RA+ positively selected. All receptors come from a woman in her thirties in good health.

The genes are TRBV7-8 and TRBJ2-7, with 14 bases lining up with TRBD2. The germline CDR1 and CDR2 sequences are SGHVS and FQNEAQ. Germline trimming cut 9 bases from V and 3 bases from J; bases unmatched to any gene: 13. There are 17 residues in the CDR3. The CDR3: CAREIPGLAGVSYEQYF. CDR3 nucleotides: TGTGCCAGGGAAATACCGGGACTAGCGGGAGTAAGCTACGAGCAGTACTTC.

The chain recombines TRBV5-1 with TRBJ1-1; D is perhaps TRBD1 (5 bases). The CDR3 runs to 18 residues. Germline lookup yields CDR1 SGHRS and CDR2 YFSETQ. V was clipped by 5 bases and J by 0 bases, with 23 bases between them. DNA for the CDR3: TGCGCCAGCAGACAATATCACCGGGACCTCGGGCTGAACACTGAAGCTTTCTTT. Its translation: CASRQYHRDLGLNTEAFF.

For this clone: Other DNA sequences of this sample code for an identical CDR3. The V and J genes are TRBV2 and TRBJ2-5; D is undetermined. V was clipped by 2 bases and J by 5 bases, with 3 bases between them. CDR1 is SNHLY and CDR2 is FYNNEI in the germline V gene. The CDR3 sequence is 11 residues long. CDR3 coding DNA: TGTGCCAGCAGTGAACTGGAGACCCAGTACTTC. Amino acid sequence: CASSELETQYF.

The chain has TRBV25-1 and TRBJ1-1; 10 nucleotides align to TRBD1. V lost 10 bases, J lost 13 bases, and 15 bases stayed unmatched. Germline CDR1 MGHDK, CDR2 SYGVNS. CDR3 length equals 13 residues. Here the CDR3 reads CAISGGTGATFFF. As DNA, the CDR3 is TGTGCCATCTCCGGAGGGACAGGGGCCACCTTTTTCTTT.

The CDR3 nucleotides are TGTGCCAGCAGCTCCTCCCCTAATACCGCCGGCAGCTCTGGAAACACCATATATTTT. Translation: CASSSSPNTAGSSGNTIYF. The rearrangement links TRBV27 to TRBJ1-3; D is unclear. Germline V gene sequence: CDR1 MNHEY, CDR2 SMNVEV (reference sequence). The CDR3 is made up of 19 amino acids. Trimming pared 6 bases from V and 0 bases from J, leaving 24 bases between.

The chain uses TRBV5-1 and TRBJ2-3; 10 positions match TRBD2. V was clipped by 4 bases and J by 6 bases; unmatched bases: 8. The CDR3 runs to 15 residues. Germline V CDR1 and CDR2: SGHRS, YFSETQ. CDR3 nucleotide sequence: TGCGCCAGCAGCCCTCTAGCGGGAGAATACGATACGCAGTATTTT. Its translation is CASSPLAGEYDTQYF.

The V call is TRBV5-1, the J call TRBJ2-7; a weak D match, TRBD1 (5 bases). Between the trimmed V and J ends, which lost 0 bases and 4 bases, there was a span of 11 bases. The CDR3 covers 14 residues. Germline V gene lookup returns CDR1 SGHRS and CDR2 YFSETQ. The CDR3 sequence is CASSLGQIGYEQYF. CDR3 coding DNA: TGCGCCAGCAGCTTGGGACAGATAGGTTACGAGCAGTACTTC.

Only one count was recorded for this clone. J is TRBJ2-5 and V is TRBV11-2, with D possibly TRBD1 on 5 matching bases. Trimming shortened V by 6 bases and J by 2 bases, and 10 bases separated the two germline ends. This CDR3 is built from 13 residues. Per germline, CDR1 SGHAT and CDR2 FQNNGV. DNA of the CDR3: TGTGCCAGCAGGCGACAGACACAAGAGACCCAGTACTTC. This gives the protein CASRRQTQETQYF.

This chain connects TRBV18 to TRBJ1-1; a weak D match, TRBD1 (5 bases). Germline CDR1 KGHSH, CDR2 LQKENI. V was pared by 2 bases and J by 1 base, with 17 bases between. This CDR3 is built from 17 residues. CDR3 nucleotides: TGTGCCAGCTCACCAAGGGCAGGGAAGGTGGGGAACACTGAAGCTTTCTTT. It yields the protein CASSPRAGKVGNTEAFF. Looking up the rest from reference TRBV18 and TRBJ1-1 gives the full variable domain: NAGVMQNPRHLVRRRGQEARLRCSPMKGHSHVYWYRQLPEEGLKFMVYLQKENIIDESGMPKERFSAEFPKEGPSILRIQQVVRGDSAAYFCASSPRAGKVGNTEAFFGQGTRLTVV.